Following are 18 T cell receptor beta chains from one sample sequenced in a study of PD-L1 blockade in urothelial cancer. Time point indicated: pretreatment peripheral blood. Here immunoSEQ multiplex PCR was the method, and the copy in TCRdb shows in-frame clones only, minus some. The repertoire includes roughly 52,000 clones, roughly 80% of them detected once, and approximately 1.4% sits in the top ten. The sample here was PBMCs, taken around atezolizumab (anti-PD-L1) treatment. The receptors were gathered from a man in his fifties with urothelial cancer.

The rearrangement uses TRBV19 and TRBJ2-1, with a weak D call TRBD2 (6 bases). CDR3 length: 15 residues. Looked up from germline, CDR1 is LNHDA and CDR2 is SQIVND (reference sequence). Trimming took off 6 bases at V and 7 bases at J, with 19 bases between the two ends. CDR3 in DNA: TGTGCCAGTAGGGGATGGGGGGATGCTGGTAATGAGCAGTTCTTC. It specifies CASRGWGDAGNEQFF. Full variable domain (remainder filled in from reference TRBV19 and TRBJ2-1): DGGITQSPKYLFRKEGQNVTLSCEQNLNHDAMYWYRQDPGQGLRLIYYSQIVNDFQKGDIAEGYSVSREKKESFPLTVTSAQKNPTAFYLCASRGWGDAGNEQFFGPGTRLTVL.

The rearrangement links TRBV14 to TRBJ1-1, with TRBD1 identical over 7 bases. Germline V CDR1 and CDR2: SGHDN, FVKESK. This CDR3 region has 15 residues. V trimming: 1 base; J trimming: 7 bases; junction bases outside the gene matches: 9. CDR3 sequence: CASSQVRDRAHEAFF. CDR3 DNA sequence: TGTGCCAGCAGCCAAGTTCGAGACAGGGCGCATGAAGCTTTCTTT.

The chain recombines TRBV2 with TRBJ2-1, with 7 bases aligning to TRBD2. Germline loops: CDR1 SNHLY, CDR2 FYNNEI. CDR3 size: 12 residues. The trim removed 7 bases at V and 14 bases at J, leaving 11 bases unmatched. The CDR3 DNA sequence: TGTGCCAGCATGGAAGCGGGGCTATGGGAGTTCTTC. It specifies CASMEAGLWEFF.

The V call is TRBV29-1, the J call TRBJ2-3; 7 positions agree with TRBD2. V gave up 3 bases and J gave up 0 bases; unmatched junction bases: 3. In germline, CDR1 is SQVTM, CDR2 ANQGSEA. The CDR3 contains 14 residues. CDR3 DNA: TGCAGCGTTGACGCGGGAGACAGCACAGATACGCAGTATTTT. Amino acids: CSVDAGDSTDTQYF.

Only one count was recorded for this clone. The chain carries TRBV19 and TRBJ1-1, with TRBD1 matching 7 bases. Germline trimming cut 7 bases from V and 1 base from J; bases unmatched to any gene: 6. This CDR3 has 14 residues. Germline-derived CDR1 and CDR2 are LNHDA and SQIVND (reference sequence). This CDR3 is CASMPGTANTEAFF. The CDR3 DNA reads TGTGCCAGTATGCCCGGGACAGCGAACACTGAAGCTTTCTTT.

This clone was seen just once. The J gene is TRBJ2-3, the V gene TRBV4-1; possible D gene TRBD2, 6 bases. Germline V gives CDR1 MGHRA, CDR2 YSYEKL. The CDR3 contains 17 residues. Trimming removed 4 bases at V and 4 bases at J, with 21 bases between. CDR3 nucleotides: TGCGCCAGCAGCCTGCTCGGCGGGAAGGTCTGGGCAGATACGCAGTATTTT. Translated, it gives CASSLLGGKVWADTQYF.

V gene TRBV5-4 combines with J gene TRBJ1-6; D is undetermined. Trimming shortened V by 3 bases and J by 10 bases, and 14 bases separated the two germline ends. The CDR3 covers 14 residues. In germline, CDR1 is SGHNT, CDR2 YYREEE (reference sequence). The CDR3: CASSSELVVSPLHF. The CDR3 DNA reads TGTGCCAGCAGCTCCGAATTAGTTGTGTCACCCCTCCACTTT.

The chain uses TRBV4-1 and TRBJ1-1, with D perhaps TRBD1 (5 bases). Germline V gene lookup returns CDR1 MGHRA and CDR2 YSYEKL. CDR3 length equals 14 residues. Trimming removed 0 bases from V and 6 bases from J, with 11 bases in between. CDR3 nucleotide sequence: TGCGCCAGCAGCCAAGAAGTCACGGGGGCTGAAGCTTTCTTT. It translates to CASSQEVTGAEAFF.

The chain uses TRBV19 and TRBJ2-5, with D possibly being TRBD2 (5 bases). Per germline, CDR1 LNHDA and CDR2 SQIVND (reference sequence). V lost 6 bases and J lost 4, with 15 bases in between. The CDR3 has 14 residues. The CDR3 here is CASRRVEGRETQYF. CDR3 coding DNA: TGTGCCAGTAGGAGGGTAGAGGGTCGAGAGACCCAGTACTTC.

The chain is built from TRBV9 and TRBJ1-1, with D unclear. V was pared by 2 bases and J by 1 base, with 6 bases between. The length of the CDR3 is 13 residues. Germline loops: CDR1 SGDLS, CDR2 YYNGEE. CDR3 loop: CASSVEKNTEAFF. The CDR3 nucleotides are TGTGCCAGCAGCGTGGAGAAGAACACTGAAGCTTTCTTT.

This chain links TRBV19 with TRBJ2-3, with 14 bases fitting TRBD2. The CDR3 extends over 16 amino acids. Germline CDR1 LNHDA, CDR2 SQIVND (reference sequence). The J segment lost 4 bases and the V segment lost 5 bases, leaving 5 bases of the junction unmatched. In nucleotides, the CDR3 is TGTGCCAGTAGTGCGGGACTAGCGGGGGAAGCAGATACGCAGTATTTT. Residues: CASSAGLAGEADTQYF.

As regards this clone: The junction and the germline gene differ at one end; a read error may be behind it. The rearrangement uses TRBV5-6 and TRBJ2-1; D possibly corresponds to TRBD1 (6 bases). CDR3 length: 11 residues. Germline V gene sequence: CDR1 SGHDT, CDR2 YYEEEE. The CDR3 coding sequence is TGTGCCAGCAGCTTGACAACAGGGTGGATCTTC. It is translated as CASSLTTGWIF.

The chain uses TRBV7-2 and TRBJ2-5; 12 nucleotides line up with TRBD2. V lost 0 bases to trimming and J lost 7 bases; unmatched junction nucleotides: 6. The CDR3 totals 16 residues. CDR1 and CDR2 (germline): SGHTA, FQGNSA. The CDR3 DNA reads as TGTGCCAGCAGCTTAGCCCTAGCGGGGGGGGAGGGGACCCAGTACTTC. Encoded protein: CASSLALAGGEGTQYF.

CDR3 in amino acids: CASSPLSGGFADTQYF. As DNA, the CDR3 is TGTGCCAGCTCACCGCTTAGCGGGGGTTTCGCAGATACGCAGTATTTT. V usage is TRBV18 and J usage is TRBJ2-3; 9 nucleotides match TRBD2. The CDR3 totals 16 residues. Germline V gene sequence: CDR1 KGHSH, CDR2 LQKENI. J gave up 4 bases and V 3 bases, and 8 bases lay outside the gene matches.

Here the CDR3 DNA reads TGTGCCAGCAGCCCCCGGGACAGGGTCGACGAGCAGTACTTC. Its translation is CASSPRDRVDEQYF. The genes are TRBV7-9 and TRBJ2-7; TRBD1 aligns across 9 bases. The CDR3 is 14 residues long. Unmatched junction bases numbered 7, after V lost 5 bases and J lost 5 bases. CDR1 and CDR2 (germline): SEHNR, FQNEAQ (reference sequence).

This clone was counted only a few times. The chain has TRBV5-1 and TRBJ1-3; D may be TRBD1 (5 bases). The V gene lost 0 bases and the J gene lost 0 bases, with 10 bases spanning the gap. The germline gives CDR1 SGHRS, CDR2 YFSETQ. This CDR3 region has 16 residues. The CDR3 nucleotides are TGCGCCAGCAGCTTGGCCTTCAGGGACTCTGGAAACACCATATATTTT. Protein sequence: CASSLAFRDSGNTIYF. Together with reference TRBV5-1 and TRBJ1-3, the CDR3 gives the full variable domain: KAGVTQTPRYLIKTRGQQVTLSCSPISGHRSVSWYQQTPGQGLQFLFEYFSETQRNKGNFPGRFSGRQFSNSRSEMNVSTLELGDSALYLCASSLAFRDSGNTIYFGEGSWLTVV.

The chain employs TRBV27 and TRBJ2-1; 7 bases are shared with TRBD2. V lost 8 bases, J lost 4 bases, and 14 bases stayed unmatched. From germline, CDR1 is MNHEY and CDR2 SMNVEV (reference sequence). The CDR3 is made up of 16 amino acids. CDR3 nucleotide sequence: TGTGCCAGCGGTACCCGGGGGGAGGGCCGGTACAATGAGCAGTTCTTC. This codes for CASGTRGEGRYNEQFF.

Note on this clone: This sample also contains other DNA sequences that code for the same CDR3. V is TRBV7-2 and J is TRBJ2-7; 7 positions match TRBD2. The CDR3 covers 18 residues. Per the germline V gene, CDR1 is SGHTA and CDR2 is FQGNSA. J gave up 7 bases and V 4 bases, and 22 bases lay outside the gene matches. The chain's CDR3 is CASSYSGPPLGFGYEQYF. The CDR3 nucleotides read TGTGCCAGCAGCTATAGCGGGCCCCCCTTGGGGTTTGGCTATGAGCAGTACTTC.